This TCR beta chain was obtained from a study of shared clonotypes between healthy human individuals. The CD4+ fraction was divided into a CD45RA+ naive subset and a CD45RA-negative memory subset. The CDR3 extends over 15 amino acids. Germline-derived CDR1 and CDR2 are MGHRA and YSYEKL. V lost 2 bases and J 8 bases, leaving 16 bases between the germline ends. Once extracted for a subset, genomic DNA was divided evenly among several immunoSEQ plates. Generated by immunoSEQ multiplex PCR, the TCRdb table keeps only in-frame clones and is missing some. The data show a few hundred thousand clones, approximately 79% seen once. This clone was detected only once. Its cognate antigen is unknown. General study findings and limits: Naive subsets usually exceeded memory subsets in estimated richness.

The receptor's source is a man between 25 and 39 years old in good health. The sequenced sample was memory CD4+ T cells sorted from blood. Subset noted: CD45RA-negative fraction. The V gene is TRBV4-1, the J gene TRBJ2-1, with D perhaps TRBD2 (8 bases). CDR3 loop: CASSQSTGTRDEQFF. DNA for the CDR3: TGCGCCAGCAGCCAATCGACAGGGACTAGGGATGAGCAGTTCTTC.